The text below deals with one T cell receptor (beta chain). The data stem from a study of shared clonotypes between healthy human individuals. Naive CD8 isolation took CD45RO-negative cells positively selected for CCR7 and excluded terminally differentiated effector memory CD45RA+ cells. V dropped 8 bases and J dropped 9 bases, with 14 bases sitting between them. CDR3 length equals 12 residues. Germline V lookup: CDR1 MNHNS, CDR2 SASEGT. Assay used: immunoSEQ multiplex PCR; TCRdb lists only in-frame clones, some missing. The table shows fewer than 1 million clones, with roughly 96% occurring only once.

The genes are TRBV6-1 and TRBJ1-5; D gene ambiguous. This clonotype was sampled from a young man in good health. The sequenced material came from naive CD8+ T cells sorted from blood. For the CDR3, the DNA is TGTGCCAGCGCCGATGCGGGCGGGCCCCAGCATTTT. Its protein is CASADAGGPQHF.